This T cell receptor (beta chain) was obtained from a study of shared clonotypes between healthy human individuals. Points from the study as a whole: Sorted-subset samples were not fully sequenced, rarefaction indicated. Naive subsets generally had larger estimated richness than memory subsets.

As regards this clone: What it binds is not known.

Terminally differentiated effector memory CD45RA+ cells were left out of the naive CD8 fraction, which was CD45RO-negative and positively selected for CCR7. The input for sorted-subset replicate PCRs was 200 to 250 ng DNA, tens of thousands of T cell genomes. Profiled with immunoSEQ multiplex PCR; TCRdb holds only in-frame clones, not every one. The table shows hundreds of thousands of clones, with approximately 96% occurring only once. The clonotype comes from a young woman in good health. The specimen sequenced was naive CD8+ T cells sorted from blood.

CDR3 DNA: TGTGCCAGTTGGACAGCAGGGAATGAAAAACTGTTTTTT. Amino acid sequence: CASWTAGNEKLFF. The J gene is TRBJ1-4, the V gene TRBV19; TRBD1 might be the D (6 bases). The CDR3 sequence is 13 residues long. With 8 bases removed from V and 5 bases from J, the gap between germline ends came to 12 bases. CDR1 LNHDA and CDR2 SQIVND come from the germline V gene (reference sequence).